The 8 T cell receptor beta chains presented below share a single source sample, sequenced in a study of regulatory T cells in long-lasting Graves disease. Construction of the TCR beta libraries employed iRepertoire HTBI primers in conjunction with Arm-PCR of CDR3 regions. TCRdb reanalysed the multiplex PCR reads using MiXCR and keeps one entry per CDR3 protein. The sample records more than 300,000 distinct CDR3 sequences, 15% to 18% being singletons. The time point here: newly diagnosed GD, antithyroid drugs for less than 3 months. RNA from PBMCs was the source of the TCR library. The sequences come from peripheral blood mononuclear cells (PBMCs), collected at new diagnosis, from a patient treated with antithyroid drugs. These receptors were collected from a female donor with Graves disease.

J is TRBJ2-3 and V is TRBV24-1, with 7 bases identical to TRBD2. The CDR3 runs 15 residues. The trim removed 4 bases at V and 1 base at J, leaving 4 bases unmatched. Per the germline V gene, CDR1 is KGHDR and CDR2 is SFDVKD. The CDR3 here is CATSEWGRGTDTQYF. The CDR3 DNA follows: TGTGCCACCAGTGAATGGGGGAGGGGCACAGATACGCAGTATTTT.

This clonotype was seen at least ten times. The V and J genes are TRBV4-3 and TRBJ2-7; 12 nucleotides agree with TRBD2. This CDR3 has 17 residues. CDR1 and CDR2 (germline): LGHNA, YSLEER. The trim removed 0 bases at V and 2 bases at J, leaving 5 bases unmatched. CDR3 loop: CASSQDSGLAGTYEQYF. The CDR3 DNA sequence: TGCGCCAGCAGCCAAGATTCTGGACTAGCGGGAACCTACGAGCAGTACTTC.

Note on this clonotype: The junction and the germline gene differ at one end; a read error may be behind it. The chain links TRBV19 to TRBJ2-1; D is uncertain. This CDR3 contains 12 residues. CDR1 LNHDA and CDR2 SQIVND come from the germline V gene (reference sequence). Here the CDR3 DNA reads TGTGCCAGCGGTGGCTCCTACAATGAGCGGTTCTTC. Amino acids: CASGGSYNERFF.

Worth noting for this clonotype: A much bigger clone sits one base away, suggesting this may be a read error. CDR3 region: CASSQSGRRSYEQYF. The CDR3 nucleotides read TGTGCCAGCAGTCAAAGCGGGAGAAGATCCTACGAGCAGTACTTC. The rearrangement joins TRBV28 to TRBJ2-7; TRBD2 matches 8 bases. There are 15 residues in the CDR3. Germline V gene sequence: CDR1 MDHEN, CDR2 SYDVKM. V shed 5 bases, J shed 1 base, and the junction held 7 bases outside the gene matches. Variable domain in full (rest from reference TRBV28 and TRBJ2-7): DVKVTQSSRYLVKRTGEKVFLECVQDMDHENMFWYRQDPGLGLRLIYFSYDVKMKEKGDIPEGYSVSREKKERFSLILESASTNQTSMYLCASSQSGRRSYEQYFGPGTRLTVT.

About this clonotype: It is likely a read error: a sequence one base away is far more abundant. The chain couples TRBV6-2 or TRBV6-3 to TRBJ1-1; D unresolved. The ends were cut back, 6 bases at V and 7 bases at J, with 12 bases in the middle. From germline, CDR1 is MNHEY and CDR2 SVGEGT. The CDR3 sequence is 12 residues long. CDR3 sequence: CASSRLLGEAFF. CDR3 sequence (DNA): TGTGCCAGCAGCCGACTCTTGGGTGAAGCTTTCTTT.

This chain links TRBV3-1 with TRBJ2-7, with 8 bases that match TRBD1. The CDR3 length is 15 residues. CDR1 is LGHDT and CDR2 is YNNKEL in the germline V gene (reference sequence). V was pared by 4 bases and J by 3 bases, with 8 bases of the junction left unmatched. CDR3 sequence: CASSPTNRGNYEQYF. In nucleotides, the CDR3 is TGTGCCAGCAGCCCTACTAACAGGGGGAACTACGAGCAGTACTTC.

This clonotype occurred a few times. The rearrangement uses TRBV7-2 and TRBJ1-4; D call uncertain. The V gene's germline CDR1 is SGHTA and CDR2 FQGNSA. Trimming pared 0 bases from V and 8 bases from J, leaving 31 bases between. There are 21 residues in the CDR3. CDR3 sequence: CASSLAGKSFTTRVIWEKLFF. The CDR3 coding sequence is TGTGCCAGCAGCTTAGCTGGGAAAAGCTTCACGACCCGGGTTATATGGGAAAAACTGTTTTTT.

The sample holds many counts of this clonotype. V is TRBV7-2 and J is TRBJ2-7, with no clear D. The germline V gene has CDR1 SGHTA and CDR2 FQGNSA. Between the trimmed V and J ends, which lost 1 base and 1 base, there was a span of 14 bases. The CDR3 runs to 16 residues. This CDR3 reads CASSLVTARASYEQYF. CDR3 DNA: TGTGCCAGCAGCTTAGTCACGGCAAGAGCGTCCTACGAGCAGTACTTC. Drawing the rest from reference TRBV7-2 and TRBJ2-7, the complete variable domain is GAGVSQSPSNKVTEKGKDVELRCDPISGHTALYWYRQSLGQGLEFLIYFQGNSAPDKSGLPSDRFSAERTGGSVSTLTIQRTQQEDSAVYLCASSLVTARASYEQYFGPGTRLTVT.